Following are 25 T cell receptor beta chains from one sample sequenced in a study of cytomegalovirus exposure and HLA in healthy donors. Primers for the PCR totalled 60 Vbeta and 13 Jbeta. Libraries were prepared by immunoSEQ multiplex PCR; TCRdb keeps only in-frame clonotypes and omits some of them. The sample holds some 150,000 clones, around 64% seen once. The specimen was PBMCs. These TCRs come from a woman in her 30s in good health and CMV-seronegative.

This chain joins TRBV5-5 and TRBJ1-1; D is unresolved. Germline V gene data show CDR1 as SGHKS and CDR2 as YYEKEE (reference sequence). Between the trimmed V and J ends, which lost 4 bases and 4 bases, there was a span of 8 bases. This CDR3 spans 12 amino acids. DNA of the CDR3: TGTGCCAGCAGCCCGGGTTTCACTGAAGCTTTCTTT. This codes for CASSPGFTEAFF.

V is TRBV27 and J is TRBJ2-1; tentative D call: TRBD2 (5 bases). The germline V gene has CDR1 MNHEY and CDR2 SMNVEV (reference sequence). The CDR3 length is 11 residues. As DNA, the CDR3 is TGTGGCGCCGGGTCGGGGTATGAGCAGTTCTTC. Amino acid sequence: CGAGSGYEQFF.

The V call is TRBV5-1, the J call TRBJ1-2; 8 bases are shared with TRBD1. The junction had 3 bases not matched to a gene; V was cut back by 2 bases and J by 3 bases. Germline assignment: CDR1 SGHRS and CDR2 YFSETQ. The CDR3 consists of 14 residues. CDR3: CASSFRGQDYGYTF. The CDR3 nucleotides are TGCGCCAGCAGCTTCAGGGGGCAAGACTATGGCTACACCTTC.

The chain carries TRBV14 and TRBJ2-3, with 9 bases that match TRBD2. Looked up from germline, CDR1 is SGHDN and CDR2 is FVKESK. The J segment lost 4 bases and the V segment lost 2 bases, leaving 13 bases of the junction unmatched. The CDR3 has 18 residues. The CDR3 DNA reads as TGTGCCAGCAGCCAAAAGACTAGCGGAGGCCCCATAGCAGATACGCAGTATTTT. It is translated as CASSQKTSGGPIADTQYF. The complete variable domain, with remaining parts taken from reference TRBV14 and TRBJ2-3, reads EAGVTQFPSHSVIEKGQTVTLRCDPISGHDNLYWYRRVMGKEIKFLLHFVKESKQDESGMPNNRFLAERTGGTYSTLKVQPAELEDSGVYFCASSQKTSGGPIADTQYFGPGTRLTVL.

This clone came up once. The chain joins TRBV6-1 to TRBJ1-5; D might be TRBD1 (5 bases). V was cut by 5 bases and J by 0 bases, with 8 bases left in between. Germline CDR1 MNHNS, CDR2 SASEGT. This CDR3 is built from 14 residues. DNA of the CDR3: TGTGCCAGCAGTTATAGGGGTAGCAATCAGCCCCAGCATTTT. This codes for CASSYRGSNQPQHF.

V gene TRBV18 combines with J gene TRBJ2-1; 8 bases align to TRBD2. CDR1 is KGHSH, CDR2 LQKENI, per germline. CDR3 size: 17 residues. The junction had 9 bases not matched to a gene; V was cut back by 3 bases and J by 2 bases. The CDR3 bases are TGTGCCAGCTCACCCGGGCAAGGCGGGGGGCCCTACAATGAGCAGTTCTTC. Its protein is CASSPGQGGGPYNEQFF. The complete variable domain, with remaining parts taken from reference TRBV18 and TRBJ2-1, reads NAGVMQNPRHLVRRRGQEARLRCSPMKGHSHVYWYRQLPEEGLKFMVYLQKENIIDESGMPKERFSAEFPKEGPSILRIQQVVRGDSAAYFCASSPGQGGGPYNEQFFGPGTRLTVL.

The CDR3: CASSPGQGGFNEQFF. CDR3 DNA sequence: TGCGCCAGCAGCCCGGGACAGGGGGGCTTCAATGAGCAGTTCTTC. The V call is TRBV10-2, the J call TRBJ2-1; 11 positions agree with TRBD1. Germline CDR1 WSHSY, CDR2 SAAADI. The CDR3 is made up of 15 amino acids. V lost 6 bases to trimming and J lost 6 bases; unmatched junction nucleotides: 7.

The gene calls are TRBV16 and TRBJ1-5; D gene uncertain. Trimming pared 2 bases from V and 0 bases from J, leaving 8 bases between. Looked up from germline, CDR1 is KGHSY and CDR2 is FQNENV. CDR3 length: 15 residues. This chain's CDR3 is CASSQPYYSNQPQHF. As DNA, the CDR3 is TGTGCCAGCAGCCAACCGTATTATAGCAATCAGCCCCAGCATTTT.

The chain links TRBV9 to TRBJ2-3; 11 bases align to TRBD2. V lost 2 bases and J lost 2; bases outside the gene matches: 4. Germline V lookup: CDR1 SGDLS, CDR2 YYNGEE. The CDR3 runs to 16 residues. In nucleotides, the CDR3 is TGTGCCAGCAGCGTTCTAGCGGGGGGAACCACAGATACGCAGTATTTT. Translating gives CASSVLAGGTTDTQYF.

This chain joins TRBV7-9 and TRBJ1-6, with TRBD1 matching 7 bases. CDR1 and CDR2 (germline): SEHNR, FQNEAQ (reference sequence). CDR3 size: 15 residues. V lost 2 bases to trimming and J lost 7 bases; unmatched junction nucleotides: 5. The CDR3 DNA reads TGTGCCAGCAGCTTAACCGGGACAGCCAATTCACCCCTCCACTTT. Translated, it gives CASSLTGTANSPLHF. The full variable domain, with the rest looked up from reference TRBV7-9 and TRBJ1-6, is DTGVSQNPRHKITKRGQNVTFRCDPISEHNRLYWYRQTLGQGPEFLTYFQNEAQLEKSRLLSDRFSAERPKGSFSTLEIQRTEQGDSAMYLCASSLTGTANSPLHFGNGTRLTVT.

The genes are TRBV2 and TRBJ2-3; 9 positions match TRBD2. The CDR3 contains 16 residues. Germline assignment: CDR1 SNHLY and CDR2 FYNNEI. V trimming: 4 bases; J trimming: 5 bases; junction bases outside the gene matches: 10. The CDR3 DNA reads TGTGCCAGCAGTGTCTGGACTAGCGTGGGGGAAGATACGCAGTATTTT. Its protein product is CASSVWTSVGEDTQYF.

The chain uses TRBV5-1 and TRBJ1-2; no reliable D call. In germline, CDR1 is SGHRS, CDR2 YFSETQ. The CDR3 consists of 14 residues. V lost 0 bases and J lost 8, with 14 bases in between. The CDR3 protein is CASSLDTRSYGYTF. CDR3 in DNA: TGCGCCAGCAGCTTGGATACCAGATCTTACGGCTACACCTTC.

The chain recombines TRBV30 with TRBJ1-6; TRBD1 might be the D (6 bases). Trimming removed 4 bases from V and 8 bases from J, with 18 bases in between. The CDR3 is made up of 15 amino acids. Germline V gene sequence: CDR1 GTSNPN, CDR2 SVGIG (reference sequence). This CDR3 is CAWKGTPQGYSPLHF. The DNA of the CDR3 is TGTGCCTGGAAGGGGACACCCCAAGGATATTCACCCCTCCACTTT. Full variable domain (rest looked up from reference TRBV30 and TRBJ1-6): SQTIHQWPATLVQPVGSPLSLECTVEGTSNPNLYWYRQAAGRGLQLLFYSVGIGQISSEVPQNLSASRPQDRQFILSSKKLLLSDSGFYLCAWKGTPQGYSPLHFGNGTRLTVT.

The table lists this clone with a count of one. This chain connects TRBV7-9 to TRBJ1-2, with 7 positions matching TRBD1. The CDR3 sequence is 15 residues long. Germline V gene sequence: CDR1 SEHNR, CDR2 FQNEAQ (reference sequence). The V gene end was trimmed by 5 bases and the J gene end by 8 bases; junction bases not matched to a gene: 14. CDR3 protein: CASSPSPLPGGGYTF. For the CDR3, the DNA is TGTGCCAGCAGCCCTTCACCACTCCCAGGGGGAGGCTACACCTTC.

V gene TRBV4-2 combines with J gene TRBJ1-4; D is ambiguous. Germline loops: CDR1 LGHNA, CDR2 YNFKEQ. This CDR3 is built from 13 residues. Trimming shortened V by 0 bases and J by 10 bases, and 9 bases separated the two germline ends. As DNA, the CDR3 is TGTGCCAGCAGCCAAGAAGAGGGCAGAAAACTGTTTTTT. Protein product: CASSQEEGRKLFF.

This clone was seen once. The chain joins TRBV7-3 to TRBJ2-1; the D is unclear. V lost 0 bases and J 6 bases, leaving 6 bases between the germline ends. The CDR3 spans 13 residues. Germline CDR1 and CDR2: SGHTA and FQGTGA. The CDR3 region is CASSLTSSNEQFF. The CDR3 DNA follows: TGTGCCAGCAGCTTAACGTCTAGCAATGAGCAGTTCTTC.

This clone has only a few counts. This chain joins TRBV28 and TRBJ1-5; perhaps TRBD1 as D (5 bases). CDR1 and CDR2 (germline): MDHEN, SYDVKM. The length of the CDR3 is 13 residues. Trimming took 11 bases from V and 2 from J, leaving 13 bases between them. As DNA, the CDR3 is TGTGCCGTCCGGGGGATAGGCAATCAGCCCCAGCATTTT. Its protein product is CAVRGIGNQPQHF.

The V and J genes are TRBV7-9 and TRBJ1-2; no clear D gene. This CDR3 has 12 amino acids. The germline V and J ends were trimmed by 5 bases and 1 base, with 5 bases remaining between them. Germline CDR1 SEHNR, CDR2 FQNEAQ (reference sequence). CDR3 loop: CASSPDNYGYTF. As DNA, the CDR3 is TGTGCCAGCAGCCCAGATAACTATGGCTACACCTTC. The whole variable domain, remainder taken from reference TRBV7-9 and TRBJ1-2, is DTGVSQNPRHKITKRGQNVTFRCDPISEHNRLYWYRQTLGQGPEFLTYFQNEAQLEKSRLLSDRFSAERPKGSFSTLEIQRTEQGDSAMYLCASSPDNYGYTFGSGTRLTVV.

This clone was counted only a few times. J is TRBJ1-2 and V is TRBV4-1; 8 nucleotides align to TRBD1. V shed 2 bases and J 4 bases; nucleotides not matched to a gene: 3. CDR1 is MGHRA, CDR2 YSYEKL, per germline. The CDR3 has 14 amino acids. This CDR3 reads CASSQRTGPYGYTF. CDR3 nucleotides: TGCGCCAGCAGCCAACGGACAGGGCCCTATGGCTACACCTTC.

The chain couples TRBV27 to TRBJ1-1; D is unclear. In germline, CDR1 is MNHEY, CDR2 SMNVEV (reference sequence). This CDR3 has 14 amino acids. The V end lost 5 bases, the J end lost 1 base, and 11 bases lay between the germline ends. CDR3 protein: CASSHNGRNTEAFF. In DNA form, the CDR3 reads TGTGCCAGCAGTCATAACGGGAGGAACACTGAAGCTTTCTTT.

V is TRBV10-3 and J is TRBJ1-4; TRBD1 is a possible D gene (5 bases). Germline V gives CDR1 ENHRY, CDR2 SYGVKD. V lost 2 bases, J lost 7 bases, and 23 bases lay in between. There are 18 residues in the CDR3. CDR3: CAISELHTLTGGVEKLFF. The CDR3 nucleotides are TGTGCCATCAGTGAGCTACACACTCTGACCGGAGGGGTTGAAAAACTGTTTTTT.

This sequence joins TRBV19 and TRBJ2-1; TRBD1 matches 9 bases. Germline V gene sequence: CDR1 LNHDA, CDR2 SQIVND (reference sequence). After removal of 9 bases from V and 6 bases from J, the junction contained 6 bases not matched to a gene. The CDR3 is 13 residues long. Written as DNA, the CDR3 is TGTGCCAGCGGGACAGGGCCCATCAATGAGCAGTTCTTC. Its protein is CASGTGPINEQFF.

The chain recombines TRBV20-1 with TRBJ1-2; 11 nucleotides agree with TRBD1. The germline gives CDR1 DFQATT, CDR2 SNEGSKA (reference sequence). This CDR3 is built from 11 residues. The CDR3 nucleotides are TGCAGCGGGACAGGGGGAGCTGGCTACACCTTC. It yields the protein CSGTGGAGYTF.

The gene calls are TRBV19 and TRBJ1-5, with unresolved D. The CDR3 length is 14 residues. CDR1 is LNHDA and CDR2 is SQIVND in the germline V gene (reference sequence). V was trimmed by 5 bases and J by 0 bases, leaving 8 bases between them. Here the CDR3 DNA reads TGTGCCAGTAGTCATACAGCTAGCAATCAGCCCCAGCATTTT. It yields the protein CASSHTASNQPQHF.

Comment on this clone: The CDR3 does not end in the conserved phenylalanine or tryptophan, so this is likely a read error. The limits of the CDR3 on the DNA are not certain, so only TCRdb's listed CDR3 is given. The chain combines TRBV20-1 with TRBJ1-4; the DNA was not used to check the table's D call, TRBD1. Germline CDR1 reads DFQATT; CDR2 reads SNEGSKA (reference sequence). The CDR3 length is 10 residues, termini included. CDR3 in amino acids: CSASNRPALL.